This T cell receptor beta chain was documented in a study of T cell responses to AZD1222 COVID-19 vaccine. At the level of the study: Both about-4-week and about-12-week second-dose recipients were combined. Study-level points and caveats: Spike-wide coverage was observed for vaccine-associated CD4 TCRs, with dominant responses at 160-218 and 743-854. Sampling captured repertoires only after the peak T cell response. Rises in breadth and depth of Spike-specific TCRs came after two AZD1222 doses.

This table comes from immunoSEQ multiplex PCR, and its TCRdb copy is limited to in-frame clones, with some not included. This repertoire shows about 120,000 clones, 85% to 90% found once; its top ten account for 25% to 30%. Of note for this clone: The antigen is undetermined.

Germline-derived CDR1 and CDR2 are MDHEN and SYDVKM. The CDR3 consists of 12 residues. The sequence came from an adult in good health. V usage is TRBV28 and J usage is TRBJ2-7; D is possibly TRBD1 (5 bases). This specimen was peripheral blood, taken on day 0 of AZD1222 vaccination. CDR3 amino acids: CATGQGGYEQYF. The CDR3 DNA sequence: TGTGCAACCGGGCAGGGTGGCTACGAGCAGTACTTC.